Following are 5 T cell receptor beta chains from one sample sequenced in a study of blood T cell repertoires in COVID-19. Using immunoSEQ multiplex PCR, the repertoire was profiled, and TCRdb retains in-frame clones only, with some absent. The sample shows about 100,000 clones, approximately 80% of them seen only once. Specimen: peripheral blood. These receptor sequences come from a man aged 70-80 years with active or convalescent COVID-19.

The chain combines TRBV18 with TRBJ2-1; the D gene is possibly TRBD2 (5 bases). Germline V gives CDR1 KGHSH, CDR2 LQKENI. This CDR3 has 15 amino acids. The V end lost 1 base, the J end lost 8 bases, and 15 bases lay between the germline ends. CDR3 sequence reads: CASSPLTGSDYEQFF. The CDR3 region has the DNA TGTGCCAGCTCACCACTCACGGGGAGCGATTATGAGCAGTTCTTC.

The CDR3 nucleotides read TGTGCCAGCAGTCCCGCGGGGGGCACTGAAGCTTTCTTT. It codes for CASSPAGGTEAFF. The rearrangement joins TRBV12-3 or TRBV12-4 to TRBJ1-1; D might be TRBD1 (5 bases). V was trimmed by 5 bases and J by 4 bases, leaving 11 bases between them. There are 13 residues in the CDR3.

The CDR3 DNA sequence: TGTGCCAGCAGTGACGGACCGGGACAGAACACTGAAGCTTTCTTT. Translated: CASSDGPGQNTEAFF. The chain combines TRBV6-1 with TRBJ1-1; TRBD1 is a possible D gene (6 bases). The CDR3 runs 15 residues. V gave up 3 bases and J gave up 1 base, with 12 bases separating them. From germline, CDR1 is MNHNS and CDR2 SASEGT.

This rearrangement joins TRBV7-9 to TRBJ1-2, with 12 bases aligning to TRBD1. V shed 0 bases and J 7 bases; nucleotides not matched to a gene: 3. The V gene's germline CDR1 is SEHNR and CDR2 FQNEAQ (reference sequence). The CDR3 runs 15 residues. The CDR3 coding sequence is TGTGCCAGCAGCTTAGCGGGACAGGGGGCAGGTGGCTACACCTTC. Protein: CASSLAGQGAGGYTF.

In DNA, the CDR3 is TGTGCCAGCGAGAATGGAAACACCATATATTTT. As protein: CASENGNTIYF. This chain connects TRBV6-6 to TRBJ1-3; D gene uncertain. Trimming shortened V by 8 bases and J by 3 bases, and 5 bases separated the two germline ends. CDR1 is MNHNY, CDR2 SVGAGI, per germline (reference sequence). The CDR3 is 11 amino acids.